The next 29 T cell receptor beta chains were all read from a single sample in a study of CD8+ T cells in alopecia areata. The treatment was: oral pan-JAK inhibitor, 5-10 mg twice daily. Collected material from alopecia areata patients comprised lesional scalp punch biopsies and peripheral blood. Investigators isolated RNA and reverse transcribed it into cDNA to act as the sequencing template. The data were produced by immunoSEQ multiplex PCR, yet TCRdb's version contains in-frame clones alone and is incomplete. The data show some 5,400 clones, 71% seen once. The sequencing used skin, collected at week 24, from a patient treated with tofacitinib. The receptor source for this set is a human donor with alopecia areata.

The chain couples TRBV28 to TRBJ1-4; D possibly corresponds to TRBD1 (5 bases). V was pared by 4 bases and J by 4 bases, with 13 bases between. This CDR3 spans 15 amino acids. The germline V gene encodes CDR1 MDHEN and CDR2 SYDVKM. This chain's CDR3 is CASSYGSGLNEKLFF. The CDR3 coding sequence is TGTGCCAGCAGTTATGGTTCGGGGCTTAATGAAAAACTGTTTTTT. Based on the CDR3 plus reference TRBV28 and TRBJ1-4, the full variable domain is DVKVTQSSRYLVKRTGEKVFLECVQDMDHENMFWYRQDPGLGLRLIYFSYDVKMKEKGDIPEGYSVSREKKERFSLILESASTNQTSMYLCASSYGSGLNEKLFFGSGTQLSVL.

The chain combines TRBV11-2 with TRBJ2-5; D remains ambiguous. The CDR3 extends over 13 amino acids. Trimming stripped 0 bases from V and 4 bases from J, with 6 bases between. Germline loops: CDR1 SGHAT, CDR2 FQNNGV. CDR3 loop: CASSLDEVETQYF. For the CDR3, the DNA is TGTGCCAGCAGCTTAGATGAGGTAGAGACCCAGTACTTC.

The genes are TRBV7-8 and TRBJ2-1; 11 bases line up with TRBD2. The V and J ends lost 0 bases and 6 bases, in that order; junction bases with no gene match: 7. The CDR3 consists of 17 residues. The germline gives CDR1 SGHVS, CDR2 FQNEAQ. The DNA of the CDR3 is TGTGCCAGCAGCTTAGCGGGTAGCGGGGGGGATTTCAATGAGCAGTTCTTC. It is translated as CASSLAGSGGDFNEQFF.

This clone has just a few counts. The chain links TRBV19 to TRBJ1-1; D may be TRBD1 (6 bases). V shed 10 bases and J shed 1 base, with 16 bases lying between them. CDR3 size: 14 residues. CDR1 is LNHDA, CDR2 SQIVND, per germline (reference sequence). The CDR3 region has the DNA TGTGCCACACGGGACATGAGGGGGAACACTGAAGCTTTCTTT. Its translation is CATRDMRGNTEAFF.

V gene TRBV7-2 combines with J gene TRBJ2-7; D is undetermined. Germline V lookup: CDR1 SGHTA, CDR2 FQGNSA. The ends were cut back, 0 bases at V and 3 bases at J, with 6 bases in the middle. This CDR3 comprises 13 residues. CDR3 bases: TGTGCCAGCAGCTTAGCGGCCCACTACGAGCAGTACTTC. Its translation: CASSLAAHYEQYF.

The chain is built from TRBV18 and TRBJ1-5; 8 bases map to TRBD1. The trim removed 2 bases at V and 5 bases at J, leaving 5 bases unmatched. Germline CDR1 is KGHSH and CDR2 is LQKENI. The CDR3 sequence is 15 residues long. In nucleotides, the CDR3 is TGTGCCAGCTCACCAAGCAGGGGGCGCGATCAGCCCCAGCATTTT. Its protein product is CASSPSRGRDQPQHF.

The J gene is TRBJ2-1, the V gene TRBV4-1; the D is unclear. V dropped 4 bases and J dropped 6 bases, with 13 bases sitting between them. The CDR3 length is 14 residues. Per the germline V gene, CDR1 is MGHRA and CDR2 is YSYEKL. The CDR3 loop reads CASSRGRVINEQFF. DNA for the CDR3: TGCGCCAGCAGCCGAGGTAGGGTGATCAATGAGCAGTTCTTC.

This clone was seen once. This sequence joins TRBV11-2 and TRBJ2-5; D is unresolved. The germline gives CDR1 SGHAT, CDR2 FQNNGV. The CDR3 is made up of 13 amino acids. V lost 1 base and J lost 2, with 5 bases in between. CDR3: CASSLGYQETQYF. The CDR3 DNA reads TGTGCCAGCAGCTTAGGCTATCAAGAGACCCAGTACTTC.

This chain connects TRBV27 to TRBJ1-1; D remains unclear. The CDR3 length is 14 residues. Germline V lookup: CDR1 MNHEY, CDR2 SMNVEV (reference sequence). The germline V and J ends were trimmed by 6 bases and 1 base, with 12 bases remaining between them. DNA of the CDR3: TGTGCCAGCAGCACCGGACGGCGGAACACTGAAGCTTTCTTT. It yields the protein CASSTGRRNTEAFF.

The chain uses TRBV7-6 and TRBJ2-1; D gene unclear. CDR1 is SGHVS and CDR2 is FNYEAQ in the germline V gene. Trimming stripped 1 base from V and 9 bases from J, with 4 bases between. The CDR3 loop spans 11 amino acids. The CDR3 spells CASSLDSEQFF. As DNA, the CDR3 is TGTGCCAGCAGCTTAGACTCTGAGCAGTTCTTC.

The gene calls are TRBV4-3 and TRBJ1-2; D gene unclear. This CDR3 has 13 amino acids. CDR1 LGHNA and CDR2 YSLEER come from the germline V gene. V shed 1 base and J shed 0 bases, with 3 bases lying between them. The CDR3 DNA sequence: TGCGCCAGCAGCCAAGCAGCTAACTATGGCTACACCTTC. Translation: CASSQAANYGYTF.

This sequence joins TRBV27 and TRBJ1-2; the D is unclear. Per germline, CDR1 MNHEY and CDR2 SMNVEV (reference sequence). Trimming took 5 bases from V and 1 from J, leaving 14 bases between them. This CDR3 spans 15 amino acids. Here the CDR3 DNA reads TGTGCCAGCAGTCTCTCCGGCCGGGGTAACTATGGCTACACCTTC. It translates to CASSLSGRGNYGYTF.

The chain carries TRBV15 and TRBJ2-5; a possible D gene is TRBD1 (5 bases). V was clipped by 0 bases and J by 5 bases, with 13 bases between them. This CDR3 spans 15 amino acids. The germline CDR1 and CDR2 sequences are LNHNV and YYDKDF (reference sequence). CDR3 residues: CATSRDIQGLETQYF. The CDR3 nucleotides are TGTGCCACCAGCAGAGATATTCAGGGCTTGGAGACCCAGTACTTC.

This clone was recorded a few times. The V gene is TRBV10-1, the J gene TRBJ2-5; TRBD2 aligns across 10 bases. Germline loops: CDR1 WNHNN, CDR2 SYGVQD (reference sequence). With V trimmed by 3 bases and J by 2 bases, 6 bases remained unmatched. This CDR3 spans 16 amino acids. The CDR3 bases are TGCGCCAGCAGTGAAGGTTTAGCGGGGGGTCAAGAGACCCAGTACTTC. Amino acid sequence: CASSEGLAGGQETQYF.

This clone appeared a few times. The V call is TRBV5-5, the J call TRBJ1-1; D gene ambiguous. The CDR3 has 13 amino acids. CDR1 SGHKS and CDR2 YYEKEE come from the germline V gene (reference sequence). V lost 3 bases and J lost 1, with 7 bases in between. CDR3 nucleotides: TGTGCCAGCAGCTGGAACCCGAACACTGAAGCTTTCTTT. It is translated as CASSWNPNTEAFF.

Only one count was recorded for this clone. The CDR3 loop reads CASSLVGTGGYTEAFF. DNA of the CDR3: TGTGCCAGCAGCTTAGTGGGGACAGGGGGCTACACTGAAGCTTTCTTT. The chain couples TRBV7-2 to TRBJ1-1, with 12 bases that match TRBD1. CDR1 is SGHTA, CDR2 FQGNSA, per germline. J gave up 3 bases and V 1 base, and 3 bases lay outside the gene matches. The CDR3 runs 16 residues.

This clone showed up just a few times. V usage is TRBV6-6 and J usage is TRBJ2-2; D gene unclear. Germline CDR1 reads MNHNY; CDR2 reads SVGAGI (reference sequence). With 6 bases removed from V and 0 bases from J, the gap between germline ends came to 11 bases. The CDR3 length is 15 residues. The DNA for the CDR3 is TGTGCCAGCAGGAAAACGGATTCGAACACCGGGGAGCTGTTTTTT. It yields the protein CASRKTDSNTGELFF.

The count of this clone is one. The rearrangement joins TRBV6-1 to TRBJ2-1; TRBD1 or TRBD2 may be the D gene (5 bases each). The CDR3 runs to 14 residues. CDR1 MNHNS and CDR2 SASEGT come from the germline V gene. V gave up 3 bases and J gave up 4 bases, with 10 bases separating them. As DNA, the CDR3 is TGTGCCAGCAGTGATTGGGGGTTTTACAATGAGCAGTTCTTC. Protein product: CASSDWGFYNEQFF.

This sequence joins TRBV4-1 and TRBJ2-7; perhaps TRBD2 as D (6 bases). V gave up 4 bases and J gave up 5 bases, with 15 bases separating them. Germline V gives CDR1 MGHRA, CDR2 YSYEKL. The length of the CDR3 is 14 residues. The CDR3 is CASSLGLRADEQYF. The DNA for the CDR3 is TGCGCCAGCAGCCTGGGACTCCGGGCCGACGAGCAGTACTTC.

The V and J genes are TRBV5-5 and TRBJ1-5; TRBD1 is a possible D gene (5 bases). V lost 6 bases and J 4 bases, leaving 14 bases between the germline ends. CDR1 and CDR2 from the germline V gene are SGHKS and YYEKEE (reference sequence). There are 14 residues in the CDR3. The CDR3 protein is CASTQGPLNQPQHF. The CDR3 nucleotides are TGTGCCAGCACGCAGGGACCCTTGAATCAGCCCCAGCATTTT.

This chain links TRBV5-1 with TRBJ2-1, with 8 bases matching TRBD1. J was trimmed by 0 bases and V by 3 bases; bases with no gene match: 11. Germline CDR1 is SGHRS and CDR2 is YFSETQ. There are 18 residues in the CDR3. CDR3 sequence: CASSSPARQGSSYNEQFF. DNA for the CDR3: TGCGCCAGCAGCTCGCCCGCCCGACAGGGGAGCTCCTACAATGAGCAGTTCTTC.

The chain has TRBV23-1 and TRBJ2-7, with D maybe TRBD1 (6 bases). TRBV23-1 carries the ORF label, with uncertain function. The CDR3 covers 15 residues. V was pared by 4 bases and J by 1 base, with 14 bases between. The chain's CDR3 is CASSPRDTDSYEQYF. Written as DNA, the CDR3 is TGCGCCAGCAGTCCACGGGACACGGATTCCTACGAGCAGTACTTC.

Relative to its sample, this clone is large. The CDR3: CASSQTGGQAKNIQYF. CDR3 bases: TGTGCCAGCTCCCAAACAGGGGGCCAGGCCAAAAACATTCAGTACTTC. This chain uses TRBV2 with TRBJ2-4; 9 bases are shared with TRBD1. This CDR3 has 16 residues. V trimming: 8 bases; J trimming: 1 base; junction bases outside the gene matches: 9. The germline V gene encodes CDR1 SNHLY and CDR2 FYNNEI.

This chain links TRBV19 with TRBJ2-7, with D perhaps assigned TRBD1 or TRBD2 (6 bases each). Germline CDR1 LNHDA, CDR2 SQIVND (reference sequence). The CDR3 spans 16 residues. V gave up 0 bases and J gave up 7 bases, with 19 bases separating them. DNA of the CDR3: TGTGCCAGTAGTATAGATTCGGGGGCTGAACTACGAGAGCAGTACTTC. Its protein product is CASSIDSGAELREQYF.

V is TRBV28 and J is TRBJ2-5, with D possibly matching TRBD2 (6 bases). V was clipped by 4 bases and J by 2 bases, with 14 bases between them. Germline CDR1 and CDR2: MDHEN and SYDVKM. This CDR3 has 15 amino acids. Here the CDR3 DNA reads TGTGCCAGCAGTTCCCTGGCCGGAGGGCAAGAGACCCAGTACTTC. Its translation is CASSSLAGGQETQYF.

The rearrangement joins TRBV30 to TRBJ2-2; D gene uncertain. V lost 0 bases, J lost 4 bases, and 15 bases lay in between. The CDR3 totals 16 residues. Germline V CDR1 and CDR2: GTSNPN, SVGIG (reference sequence). CDR3: CAWSVLPGPLTGELFF. The CDR3 DNA sequence: TGTGCCTGGAGTGTACTGCCAGGTCCTCTCACCGGGGAGCTGTTTTTT.

The chain has TRBV5-1 and TRBJ2-1; 7 bases line up with TRBD2. This CDR3 is built from 17 residues. V dropped 0 bases and J dropped 3; count of bases not matched to a gene: 9. Germline CDR1 SGHRS, CDR2 YFSETQ. CDR3 protein: CASSLVPPTSDYNEQFF. CDR3 in DNA: TGCGCCAGCAGCTTGGTCCCTCCTACTAGCGACTACAATGAGCAGTTCTTC.

This clone appeared a few times. The V and J genes are TRBV7-2 and TRBJ1-1; D is unclear. From germline, CDR1 is SGHTA and CDR2 FQGNSA. V was clipped by 1 base and J by 0 bases, with 12 bases between them. The CDR3 runs to 16 residues. The CDR3 DNA is TGTGCCAGCAGCTTAGGGCCTGTTTTGATGAACACTGAAGCTTTCTTT. It codes for CASSLGPVLMNTEAFF.

The rearrangement links TRBV19 to TRBJ2-5; 7 bases map to TRBD1. The V and J ends lost 3 bases and 0 bases, in that order; junction bases with no gene match: 4. CDR3 size: 15 residues. CDR1 is LNHDA and CDR2 is SQIVND in the germline V gene (reference sequence). The CDR3 sequence is CASSMFGTDQETQYF. For the CDR3, the DNA is TGTGCCAGTAGTATGTTCGGGACAGACCAAGAGACCCAGTACTTC.